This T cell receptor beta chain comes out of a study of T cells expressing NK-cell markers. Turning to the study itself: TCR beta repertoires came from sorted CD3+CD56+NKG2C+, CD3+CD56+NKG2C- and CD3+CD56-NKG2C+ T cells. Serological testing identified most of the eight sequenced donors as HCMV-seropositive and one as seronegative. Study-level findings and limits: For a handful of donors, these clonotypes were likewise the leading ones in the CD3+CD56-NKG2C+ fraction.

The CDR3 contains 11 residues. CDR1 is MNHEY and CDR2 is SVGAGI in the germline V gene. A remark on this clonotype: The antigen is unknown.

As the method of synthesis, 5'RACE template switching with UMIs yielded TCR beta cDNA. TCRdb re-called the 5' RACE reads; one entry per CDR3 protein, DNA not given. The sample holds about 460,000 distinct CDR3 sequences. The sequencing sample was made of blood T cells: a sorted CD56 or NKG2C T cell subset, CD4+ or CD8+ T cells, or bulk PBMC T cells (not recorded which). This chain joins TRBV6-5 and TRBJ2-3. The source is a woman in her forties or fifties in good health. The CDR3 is CASRTAYTQYF.